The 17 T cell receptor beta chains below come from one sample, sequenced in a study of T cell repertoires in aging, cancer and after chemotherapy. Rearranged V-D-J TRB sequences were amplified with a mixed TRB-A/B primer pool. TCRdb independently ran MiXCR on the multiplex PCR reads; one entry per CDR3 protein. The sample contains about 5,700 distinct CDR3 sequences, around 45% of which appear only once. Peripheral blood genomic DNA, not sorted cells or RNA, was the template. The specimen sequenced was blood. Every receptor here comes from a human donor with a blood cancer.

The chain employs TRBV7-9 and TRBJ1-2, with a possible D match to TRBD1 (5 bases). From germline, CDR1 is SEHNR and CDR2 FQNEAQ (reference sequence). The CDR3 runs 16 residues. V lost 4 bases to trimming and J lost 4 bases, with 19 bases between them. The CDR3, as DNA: TGTGCCAGCAGCTCCCTCGGGACTCCTACTCCCTATGGCTACACCTTC. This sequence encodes CASSSLGTPTPYGYTF.

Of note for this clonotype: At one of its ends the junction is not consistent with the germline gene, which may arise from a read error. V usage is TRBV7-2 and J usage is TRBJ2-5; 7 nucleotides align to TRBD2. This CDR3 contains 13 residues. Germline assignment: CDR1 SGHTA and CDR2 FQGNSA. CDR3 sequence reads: CASTTTSRETRYF. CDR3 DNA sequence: TGTGCCAGCACCACGACTAGCCGGGAGACCCGGTACTTC.

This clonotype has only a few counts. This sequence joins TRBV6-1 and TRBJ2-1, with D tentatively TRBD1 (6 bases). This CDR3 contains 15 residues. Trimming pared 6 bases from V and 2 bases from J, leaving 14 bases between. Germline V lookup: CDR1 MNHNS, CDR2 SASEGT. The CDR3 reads CASRAEDRPYNEQFF. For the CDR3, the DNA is TGTGCCAGCAGGGCCGAGGACAGACCCTACAATGAGCAGTTCTTC.

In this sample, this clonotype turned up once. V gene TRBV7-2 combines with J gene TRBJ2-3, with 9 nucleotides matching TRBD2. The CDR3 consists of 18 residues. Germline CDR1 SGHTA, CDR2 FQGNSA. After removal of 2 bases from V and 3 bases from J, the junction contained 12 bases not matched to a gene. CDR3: CASSLPSGGGAVTDTQYF. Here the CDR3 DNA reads TGTGCCAGCAGCTTACCCAGCGGCGGGGGGGCGGTAACAGATACGCAGTATTTT.

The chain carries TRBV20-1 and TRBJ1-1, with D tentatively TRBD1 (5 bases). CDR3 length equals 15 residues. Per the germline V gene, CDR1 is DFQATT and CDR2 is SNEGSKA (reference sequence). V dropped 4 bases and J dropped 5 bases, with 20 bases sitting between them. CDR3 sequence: CSAIPSGQGGTEAFF. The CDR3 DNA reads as TGCAGTGCTATCCCTTCGGGGCAGGGAGGGACTGAAGCTTTCTTT.

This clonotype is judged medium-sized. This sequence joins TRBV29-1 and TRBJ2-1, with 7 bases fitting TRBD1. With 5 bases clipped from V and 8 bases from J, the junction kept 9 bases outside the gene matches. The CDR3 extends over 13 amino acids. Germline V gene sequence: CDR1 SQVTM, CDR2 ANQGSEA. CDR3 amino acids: CSVSKGTVDEQFF. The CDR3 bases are TGCAGCGTTTCTAAGGGGACAGTCGATGAGCAGTTCTTC.

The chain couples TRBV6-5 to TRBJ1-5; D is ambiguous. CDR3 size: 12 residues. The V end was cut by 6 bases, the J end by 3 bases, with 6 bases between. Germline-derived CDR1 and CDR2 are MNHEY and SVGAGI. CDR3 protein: CASSDNNQPQHF. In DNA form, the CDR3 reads TGTGCCAGCAGCGACAACAATCAGCCCCAGCATTTT.

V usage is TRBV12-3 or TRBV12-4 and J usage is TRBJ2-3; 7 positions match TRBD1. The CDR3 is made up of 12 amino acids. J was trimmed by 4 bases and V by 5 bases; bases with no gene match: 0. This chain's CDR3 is CASSQGADTQYF. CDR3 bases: TGTGCCAGCAGTCAGGGGGCAGATACGCAGTATTTT.

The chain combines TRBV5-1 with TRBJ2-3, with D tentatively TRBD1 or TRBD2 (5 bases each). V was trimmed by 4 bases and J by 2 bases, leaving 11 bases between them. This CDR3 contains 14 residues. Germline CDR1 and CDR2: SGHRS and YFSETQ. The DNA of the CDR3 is TGCGCCAGCAGCGGGGGAGACGACACAGATACGCAGTATTTT. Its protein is CASSGGDDTDTQYF.

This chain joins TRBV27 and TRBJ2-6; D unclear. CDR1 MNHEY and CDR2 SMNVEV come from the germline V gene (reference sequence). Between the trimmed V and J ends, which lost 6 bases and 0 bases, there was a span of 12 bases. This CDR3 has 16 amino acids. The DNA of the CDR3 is TGTGCCAGCAGGGACCGTGAGAGCTCTGGGGCCAACGTCCTGACTTTC. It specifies CASRDRESSGANVLTF.

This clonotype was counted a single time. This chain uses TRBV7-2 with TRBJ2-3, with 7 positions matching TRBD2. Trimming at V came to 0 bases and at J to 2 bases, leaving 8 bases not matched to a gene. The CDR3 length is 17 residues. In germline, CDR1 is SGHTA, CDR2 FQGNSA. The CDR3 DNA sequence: TGTGCCAGCAGCTTAGCGTCGGGGCGGGGGAACACAGATACGCAGTATTTT. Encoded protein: CASSLASGRGNTDTQYF.

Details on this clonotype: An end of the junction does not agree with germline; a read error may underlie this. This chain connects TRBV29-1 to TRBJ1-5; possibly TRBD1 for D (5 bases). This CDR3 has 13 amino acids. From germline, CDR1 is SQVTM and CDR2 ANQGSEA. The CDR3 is CSVGQGRNQPKHF. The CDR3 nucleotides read TGCAGCGTTGGGCAGGGTCGCAATCAGCCCAAGCATTTT.

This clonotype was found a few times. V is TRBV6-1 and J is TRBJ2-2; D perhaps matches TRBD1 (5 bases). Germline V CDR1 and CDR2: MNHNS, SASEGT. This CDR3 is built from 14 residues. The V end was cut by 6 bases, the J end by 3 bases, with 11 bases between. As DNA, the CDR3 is TGTGCCAGCAGCATCGGACAACACACCGGGGAGCTGTTTTTT. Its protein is CASSIGQHTGELFF.

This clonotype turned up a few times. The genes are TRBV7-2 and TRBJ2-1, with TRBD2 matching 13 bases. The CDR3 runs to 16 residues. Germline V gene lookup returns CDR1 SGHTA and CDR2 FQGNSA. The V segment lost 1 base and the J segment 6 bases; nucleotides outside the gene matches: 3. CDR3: CASSLVGLAGFNEQFF. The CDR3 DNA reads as TGTGCCAGCAGCTTAGTGGGACTAGCGGGGTTCAATGAGCAGTTCTTC.

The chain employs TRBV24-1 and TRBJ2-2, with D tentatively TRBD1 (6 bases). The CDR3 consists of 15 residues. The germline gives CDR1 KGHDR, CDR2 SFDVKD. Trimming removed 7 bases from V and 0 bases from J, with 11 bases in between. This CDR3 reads CATSRTVANTGELFF. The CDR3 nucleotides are TGTGCCACCAGCCGGACAGTCGCGAACACCGGGGAGCTGTTTTTT.

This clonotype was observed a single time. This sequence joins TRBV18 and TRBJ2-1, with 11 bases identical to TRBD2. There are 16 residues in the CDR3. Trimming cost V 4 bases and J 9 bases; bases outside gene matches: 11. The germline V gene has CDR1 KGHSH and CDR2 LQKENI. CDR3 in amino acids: CASSRPGLAGGLEQFF. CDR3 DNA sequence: TGTGCCAGCTCACGACCAGGACTAGCGGGTGGGCTTGAGCAGTTCTTC.

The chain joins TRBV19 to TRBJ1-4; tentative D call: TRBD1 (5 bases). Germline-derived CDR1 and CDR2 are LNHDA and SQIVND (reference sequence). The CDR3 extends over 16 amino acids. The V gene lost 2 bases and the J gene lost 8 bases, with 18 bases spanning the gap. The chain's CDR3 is CASSISASSRGEKLFF. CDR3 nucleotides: TGTGCCAGTAGTATATCCGCCTCATCCCGGGGCGAAAAACTGTTTTTT.